These 31 T cell receptor beta chains share one sample of origin, sequenced in a study of T cells after yellow fever vaccination. TCRdb recomputed calls from the 5' RACE reads with MiXCR, one row per CDR3 protein. The sample lists around 300,000 distinct CDR3 sequences; 10% to 15% were seen once. This specimen was CD4+ T cells sorted from PBMCs, taken 45 days after the yellow fever booster vaccination. These receptors were obtained from a man aged 25 to 40 who received the YFV17D yellow fever vaccine.

The V and J genes are TRBV5-1 and TRBJ2-1, with 15 nucleotides matching TRBD2. This CDR3 contains 20 residues. V lost 0 bases, J lost 4 bases, and 11 bases stayed unmatched. CDR1 and CDR2 from the germline V gene are SGHRS and YFSETQ. DNA for the CDR3: TGCGCCAGCAGCTTGGCCCTAGGACTAGCGGGAGGGATGAGGTACAATGAGCAGTTCTTC. This translates into CASSLALGLAGGMRYNEQFF.

This sequence joins TRBV6-5 and TRBJ1-3; D uncertain. The CDR3 is 12 residues long. Per the germline V gene, CDR1 is MNHEY and CDR2 is SVGAGI. The V and J ends lost 6 bases and 4 bases respectively, with 7 bases between them. CDR3 residues: CASRGSGNTIYF. CDR3 in DNA: TGTGCCAGCAGAGGATCGGGAAACACCATATATTTT.

This clonotype was seen repeatedly, ten times or more. V and J are TRBV5-5 and TRBJ1-4, with 8 bases that match TRBD1. The ends lost 0 bases at V and 8 bases at J; junction bases unmatched: 6. The CDR3 has 15 amino acids. The germline gives CDR1 SGHKS, CDR2 YYEKEE (reference sequence). CDR3 nucleotide sequence: TGTGCCAGCAGCTTGGAGGGGACAGGAGGCGAAAAACTGTTTTTT. As protein: CASSLEGTGGEKLFF.

The gene calls are TRBV2 and TRBJ1-1, with D uncertain. Germline-derived CDR1 and CDR2 are SNHLY and FYNNEI. The CDR3 runs 13 residues. V lost 7 bases, J lost 0 bases, and 9 bases lay in between. The CDR3 region is CASIWVMNTEAFF. CDR3 DNA: TGTGCCAGCATTTGGGTCATGAACACTGAAGCTTTCTTT.

V and J are TRBV5-5 and TRBJ2-5, with D perhaps TRBD1 (6 bases). The ends were cut back, 1 base at V and 3 bases at J, with 7 bases in the middle. CDR1 and CDR2 (germline): SGHKS, YYEKEE (reference sequence). The length of the CDR3 is 13 residues. The CDR3 loop reads CASSLYREETQYF. DNA for the CDR3: TGTGCCAGCAGCTTGTACAGGGAAGAGACCCAGTACTTC.

This clonotype was counted a few times. The chain combines TRBV18 with TRBJ2-7; a weak D match, TRBD2 (7 bases). Between the trimmed V and J ends, which lost 3 bases and 5 bases, there was a span of 17 bases. The CDR3 runs to 15 residues. Germline V gives CDR1 KGHSH, CDR2 LQKENI. The CDR3 loop is CASSPSIAGADEQYF. As DNA, the CDR3 is TGTGCCAGCTCACCCTCAATTGCGGGGGCGGACGAGCAGTACTTC.

The rearrangement joins TRBV27 to TRBJ1-2, with D uncertain. CDR3 length equals 14 residues. The V end was cut by 9 bases, the J end by 6 bases, with 20 bases between. CDR1 and CDR2 from the germline V gene are MNHEY and SMNVEV (reference sequence). CDR3 region: CASRSLRDLDGYTF. CDR3 DNA: TGTGCCAGTCGGTCACTTAGAGACTTGGATGGCTACACCTTC.

J is TRBJ2-1 and V is TRBV28; D not resolved. The CDR3 sequence is 11 residues long. Germline-derived CDR1 and CDR2 are MDHEN and SYDVKM. Trimming took off 7 bases at V and 10 bases at J, with 11 bases between the two ends. In DNA, the CDR3 is TGTGCCAGCAAATATCGTGGGGAGCAGTTCTTC. It yields the protein CASKYRGEQFF.

This chain joins TRBV24-1 and TRBJ2-3; D is perhaps TRBD2 (5 bases). V lost 4 bases, J lost 0 bases, and 7 bases lay in between. The CDR3 sequence is 14 residues long. CDR1 and CDR2 from the germline V gene are KGHDR and SFDVKD. For the CDR3, the DNA is TGTGCCACCAGTGACAGGACTAGCACAGATACGCAGTATTTT. Translated: CATSDRTSTDTQYF.

Comments on this clonotype: The junction departs from germline at one end; a sequencing error may be responsible. The V and J genes are TRBV9 and TRBJ1-1, with 7 bases that match TRBD1. The length of the CDR3 is 15 residues. Germline-derived CDR1 and CDR2 are SGDLS and YYNGEE. The CDR3 region has the DNA TGTTCCAGCAGCCCCCGAGGGACAGTGAACACTGAAGCTTTCTTT. As protein: CSSSPRGTVNTEAFF.

The chain links TRBV20-1 to TRBJ2-3; D is possibly TRBD1 (6 bases). There are 15 residues in the CDR3. Trimming cost V 7 bases and J 1 base, with 18 bases left between them. CDR1 is DFQATT, CDR2 SNEGSKA, per germline (reference sequence). This CDR3 is CSGDPQGAGTDTQYF. CDR3 DNA: TGCAGTGGGGATCCACAGGGAGCGGGCACAGATACGCAGTATTTT.

A note on this clonotype: This may stem from a read error, because a much larger clone lies one nucleotide away. V is TRBV27 and J is TRBJ2-7; the D gene is possibly TRBD2 (5 bases). CDR1 and CDR2 (germline): MNHEY, SMNVEV (reference sequence). The CDR3 covers 16 residues. CDR3 bases: TGTGTCAGCAGTGTGGAAAGGCCGGGGAGCTCCTACGAGCAGTACTTC. This codes for CVSSVERPGSSYEQYF.

This clonotype has a handful of counts. The chain links TRBV10-3 to TRBJ2-1; 9 bases line up with TRBD2. Germline V lookup: CDR1 ENHRY, CDR2 SYGVKD. CDR3 length: 15 amino acids. Trimming took 6 bases from V and 1 from J; bases not matched to a gene: 4. CDR3 sequence: CAIRGAGGSYNEQFF. In nucleotides, the CDR3 is TGTGCCATCAGGGGGGCGGGAGGGTCCTACAATGAGCAGTTCTTC.

The chain is built from TRBV6-6 and TRBJ2-3; D remains ambiguous. Trimming took off 2 bases at V and 6 bases at J, with 0 bases between the two ends. The CDR3 totals 10 residues. Germline V CDR1 and CDR2: MNHNY, SVGAGI (reference sequence). This CDR3 is CASSYDTQYF. For the CDR3, the DNA is TGTGCCAGCAGTTACGATACGCAGTATTTT.

This chain links TRBV29-1 with TRBJ2-5; 8 nucleotides line up with TRBD1. CDR3 size: 12 residues. Germline V gives CDR1 SQVTM, CDR2 ANQGSEA. The CDR3 here is CGGQGEWETQYF. CDR3 bases: TGCGGTGGACAGGGAGAATGGGAGACCCAGTACTTC.

The chain joins TRBV11-2 to TRBJ1-6; TRBD1 aligns across 12 bases. Germline lookup yields CDR1 SGHAT and CDR2 FQNNGV. Unmatched junction bases numbered 4, after V lost 5 bases and J lost 8 bases. CDR3 length equals 15 residues. CDR3: CASSPGTGGDSPLHF. CDR3 bases: TGTGCCAGCAGCCCCGGGACAGGGGGCGATTCACCCCTCCACTTT.

This clonotype showed up just a few times. The rearrangement links TRBV7-3 to TRBJ2-1, with 7 bases matching TRBD1. Germline V gene lookup returns CDR1 SGHTA and CDR2 FQGTGA. The CDR3 extends over 16 amino acids. J lost 5 bases, V lost 5 bases, and 12 bases had no gene match. The CDR3 reads CASSNRPGQRNNEQFF. CDR3 coding DNA: TGTGCCAGCAGCAATAGGCCGGGACAGCGCAACAATGAGCAGTTCTTC.

This chain connects TRBV3-1 to TRBJ2-7; D gene unclear. Looked up from germline, CDR1 is LGHDT and CDR2 is YNNKEL (reference sequence). The length of the CDR3 is 12 residues. Trimming removed 9 bases at V and 4 bases at J, with 13 bases between. The CDR3 loop is CASCYWGYEQYF. DNA for the CDR3: TGTGCCAGTTGTTATTGGGGATACGAGCAGTACTTC.

The chain is built from TRBV6-2 or TRBV6-3 and TRBJ2-3; TRBD2 is a possible D gene (5 bases). V was cut by 7 bases and J by 2 bases, with 19 bases left in between. Germline CDR1 is MNHEY and CDR2 is SVGEGT. The CDR3 extends over 16 amino acids. The CDR3 nucleotides read TGTGCCAGCACCTGGACGGACCTAGGACTCACAGATACGCAGTATTTT. Residues: CASTWTDLGLTDTQYF.

The chain carries TRBV6-5 and TRBJ2-3, with 7 bases identical to TRBD1. The germline CDR1 and CDR2 sequences are MNHEY and SVGAGI. The CDR3 runs to 15 residues. V lost 0 bases to trimming and J lost 2 bases; unmatched junction nucleotides: 2. The CDR3 nucleotides are TGTGCCAGCAGTTACTCGGGACAGATCACAGATACGCAGTATTTT. It translates to CASSYSGQITDTQYF.

This chain uses TRBV9 with TRBJ2-2; tentatively, D is TRBD1 (5 bases). With 0 bases removed from V and 4 bases from J, the gap between germline ends came to 7 bases. CDR1 is SGDLS, CDR2 YYNGEE, per germline. The CDR3 extends over 14 amino acids. CDR3 sequence reads: CASSVEGFTGELFF. DNA of the CDR3: TGTGCCAGCAGCGTAGAGGGGTTCACCGGGGAGCTGTTTTTT.

The rearrangement joins TRBV7-9 to TRBJ2-5, with TRBD1 identical over 9 bases. The CDR3 totals 13 residues. V shed 5 bases and J 4 bases; nucleotides not matched to a gene: 2. Germline loops: CDR1 SEHNR, CDR2 FQNEAQ (reference sequence). The CDR3 protein is CASSMGQGETQYF. The DNA for the CDR3 is TGTGCCAGCAGCATGGGACAGGGAGAGACCCAGTACTTC.

Only one count was recorded for this clonotype. At one of its ends the junction is not consistent with the germline gene, which may arise from a read error. The CDR3 DNA sequence: TGTGCCAGCAGCCGACCGGGCACGGAAATCACCGGGGAGCTGGTTTTT. Protein product: CASSRPGTEITGELVF. The chain combines TRBV12-3 or TRBV12-4 with TRBJ2-2; D is possibly TRBD2 (5 bases). This CDR3 comprises 16 residues.

CDR3 sequence: CASSVGAREADTQYF. In DNA form, the CDR3 reads TGTGCCAGCAGCGTAGGAGCCAGGGAGGCAGATACGCAGTATTTT. V gene TRBV9 combines with J gene TRBJ2-3; D might be TRBD2 (6 bases). The CDR3 sequence is 15 residues long. CDR1 is SGDLS, CDR2 YYNGEE, per germline. The V and J ends lost 0 bases and 4 bases respectively, with 12 bases between them.

This clonotype was seen only a few times. This sequence joins TRBV5-1 and TRBJ1-4; D not resolved. There are 16 residues in the CDR3. Trimming removed 2 bases at V and 7 bases at J, with 18 bases between. The germline V gene has CDR1 SGHRS and CDR2 YFSETQ. This chain's CDR3 is CASSFGDQAGSEKLFF. The CDR3 region has the DNA TGCGCCAGCAGCTTTGGCGATCAGGCGGGAAGTGAAAAACTGTTTTTT.

This rearrangement joins TRBV7-2 to TRBJ2-7; 11 nucleotides agree with TRBD1. This CDR3 is 16 amino acids long. The V segment lost 1 base and the J segment 2 bases; nucleotides outside the gene matches: 4. In germline, CDR1 is SGHTA, CDR2 FQGNSA. Here the CDR3 reads CASSLVGGQGAYEQYF. CDR3 nucleotide sequence: TGTGCCAGCAGCTTAGTCGGGGGACAGGGGGCCTACGAGCAGTACTTC.

This clonotype has just a few counts. This chain joins TRBV6-1 and TRBJ2-7; perhaps TRBD2 as D (6 bases). Germline CDR1 MNHNS, CDR2 SASEGT. The CDR3 is made up of 13 amino acids. V lost 6 bases and J lost 6, with 15 bases in between. CDR3 nucleotides: TGTGCCAGCAGACCGGGACTTTCCCGCGAGCAGTACTTC. Amino acid sequence: CASRPGLSREQYF.

The chain combines TRBV5-5 with TRBJ1-2, with 7 bases lining up with TRBD1. The length of the CDR3 is 14 residues. V was pared by 2 bases and J by 5 bases, with 6 bases of the junction left unmatched. Germline V gene lookup returns CDR1 SGHKS and CDR2 YYEKEE (reference sequence). CDR3 nucleotide sequence: TGTGCCAGCAGCTTCACAGGGGAAGCGTATGGCTACACCTTC. This gives the protein CASSFTGEAYGYTF.

The chain carries TRBV5-1 and TRBJ2-7, with 8 positions matching TRBD2. CDR1 and CDR2 from the germline V gene are SGHRS and YFSETQ. The CDR3 has 16 amino acids. Trimming at V came to 0 bases and at J to 9 bases, leaving 14 bases not matched to a gene. CDR3: CASSLGRSGSIKVQYF. The DNA of the CDR3 is TGCGCCAGCAGCTTGGGTCGGAGCGGGAGTATTAAGGTGCAGTACTTC.

The table lists this clonotype with a few counts. The V gene is TRBV5-1, the J gene TRBJ2-3, with 7 nucleotides matching TRBD1. The CDR3 has 15 residues. Trimming removed 2 bases from V and 2 bases from J; junction bases left unmatched: 5. Looked up from germline, CDR1 is SGHRS and CDR2 is YFSETQ. The CDR3 protein is CASSFTGALTDTQYF. The CDR3 DNA reads as TGCGCCAGCAGCTTTACAGGGGCGCTCACAGATACGCAGTATTTT.

This chain connects TRBV7-9 to TRBJ2-5, with a tentative D call TRBD1 (6 bases). Germline V gene sequence: CDR1 SEHNR, CDR2 FQNEAQ (reference sequence). With 5 bases removed from V and 1 base from J, the gap between germline ends came to 14 bases. This CDR3 contains 15 residues. This CDR3 is CASSPGVTVQETQYF. CDR3 DNA: TGTGCCAGCAGCCCAGGGGTGACAGTCCAAGAGACCCAGTACTTC.